What follows are 18 T cell receptor beta chains derived from one specimen sequenced in a study of T cell repertoires in cytomegalovirus infection. TCRdb re-derived calls from the reads in MiXCR, one entry per CDR3 protein. The sample yields approximately 600,000 distinct CDR3 sequences, under 45% seen once. Their cognate antigens are unknown. Material: cultured PBMCs, obtained from culture after CMV antigen stimulation. Receptors were obtained from a human donor in good health (CMV status not recorded). Some clones in this sample may be carry-over from other donors' samples.

V usage is TRBV19 and J usage is TRBJ2-6, with D possibly being TRBD1 (5 bases). V was cut by 5 bases and J by 0 bases, with 11 bases left in between. The CDR3 sequence is 16 residues long. Germline V gene sequence: CDR1 LNHDA, CDR2 SQIVND (reference sequence). CDR3 DNA: TGTGCCAGTAGTGTCCATAGGGGCTCTGGGGCCAACGTCCTGACTTTC. Translated, it gives CASSVHRGSGANVLTF.

This clonotype was recorded a few times. V and J are TRBV7-2 and TRBJ1-6, with D perhaps matching TRBD1 (5 bases). The V gene lost 5 bases and the J gene lost 5 bases, with 10 bases spanning the gap. Germline lookup yields CDR1 SGHTA and CDR2 FQGNSA. The CDR3 contains 14 residues. Here the CDR3 reads CASSPPRDNSPLHF. CDR3 DNA sequence: TGTGCCAGCAGCCCCCCCAGGGATAATTCACCCCTCCACTTT.

This clonotype was counted only a few times. The rearrangement joins TRBV7-6 to TRBJ2-5; weak D call: TRBD1 (5 bases). Germline CDR1 reads SGHVS; CDR2 reads FNYEAQ. CDR3 length: 14 residues. Trimming stripped 4 bases from V and 2 bases from J, with 11 bases between. CDR3 nucleotide sequence: TGTGCCAGCAGCTACAGGACACCTCAAGAGACCCAGTACTTC. Translating gives CASSYRTPQETQYF.

The chain is built from TRBV7-6 and TRBJ1-4; 9 bases match TRBD1. V lost 5 bases, J lost 6 bases, and 4 bases stayed unmatched. The CDR3 covers 14 residues. Per germline, CDR1 SGHVS and CDR2 FNYEAQ. The CDR3 protein is CASSIRDRDEKLFF. Written as DNA, the CDR3 is TGTGCCAGCAGCATCCGGGACAGGGATGAAAAACTGTTTTTT.

V is TRBV28 and J is TRBJ2-5, with D uncertain. V lost 7 bases and J 5 bases, leaving 14 bases between the germline ends. Germline assignment: CDR1 MDHEN and CDR2 SYDVKM. The CDR3 covers 13 residues. The CDR3 DNA is TGTGCCAGCAAGGAGTTCAAGTACGAGACCCAGTACTTC. It encodes CASKEFKYETQYF.

This chain links TRBV18 with TRBJ1-3; no reliable D call. Looked up from germline, CDR1 is KGHSH and CDR2 is LQKENI. The CDR3 runs to 14 residues. The V and J ends lost 8 bases and 2 bases respectively, with 13 bases between them. As DNA, the CDR3 is TGTGCCAGCGCCCAGGAGAGCGCTGGAAACACCATATATTTT. Protein: CASAQESAGNTIYF. The variable domain in full, with the rest retrieved from reference TRBV18 and TRBJ1-3, is NAGVMQNPRHLVRRRGQEARLRCSPMKGHSHVYWYRQLPEEGLKFMVYLQKENIIDESGMPKERFSAEFPKEGPSILRIQQVVRGDSAAYFCASAQESAGNTIYFGEGSWLTVV.

A few counts support this clonotype. A read error may account for a junction end that differs from germline. The chain joins TRBV6-1 to TRBJ1-5, with D possibly TRBD1 on 6 matching bases. Germline V gives CDR1 MNHNS, CDR2 SASEGT. The CDR3 is 15 residues long. CDR3 residues: CASSEGAVSNQPQQF. CDR3 DNA sequence: TGTGCCAGCAGTGAGGGGGCGGTTAGCAATCAGCCCCAGCAGTTT.

The chain uses TRBV7-2 and TRBJ2-2; 12 nucleotides agree with TRBD2. Germline V lookup: CDR1 SGHTA, CDR2 FQGNSA. The CDR3 is 19 amino acids. The junction had 7 bases not matched to a gene; V was cut back by 1 base and J by 1 base. In DNA form, the CDR3 reads TGTGCCAGCAGCTTAGGCCCACTAGCGGGGGGTCTGAACACCGGGGAGCTGTTTTTT. Its protein is CASSLGPLAGGLNTGELFF.

This clonotype was counted between two and nine times. The genes are TRBV7-6 and TRBJ2-1; 9 nucleotides agree with TRBD1. This CDR3 is 17 amino acids long. From germline, CDR1 is SGHVS and CDR2 FNYEAQ. Unmatched junction bases numbered 17, after V lost 2 bases and J lost 12 bases. As DNA, the CDR3 is TGTGCCAGCAGCTTAATAACAGGGGGCGCTTGGGGCACATGGCAGTTCTTC. As protein: CASSLITGGAWGTWQFF.

Details on this clonotype: At one of its ends the junction is not consistent with the germline gene, which may arise from a read error. This chain joins TRBV7-9 and TRBJ2-1; 8 positions agree with TRBD2. CDR3 size: 14 residues. CDR1 is SEHNR, CDR2 FQNEAQ, per germline (reference sequence). CDR3 amino acids: CASSLRGGANEQFF. Here the CDR3 DNA reads TGTGCCAGCAGCTTACGGGGGGGGGCCAATGAGCAGTTCTTT.

DNA of the CDR3: TGTGCCAGCAGCCAAGGTCATAGCGGGGGGGCTAATGAGCAGTTCTTC. Protein sequence: CASSQGHSGGANEQFF. This chain connects TRBV3-1 to TRBJ2-1; 11 bases agree with TRBD2. CDR1 is LGHDT and CDR2 is YNNKEL in the germline V gene (reference sequence). J was trimmed by 7 bases and V by 1 base; bases with no gene match: 6. CDR3 length equals 16 residues.

The V and J genes are TRBV7-2 and TRBJ2-1; D remains ambiguous. The CDR3 extends over 16 amino acids. The V end was cut by 1 base, the J end by 4 bases, with 14 bases between. CDR1 is SGHTA, CDR2 FQGNSA, per germline. CDR3 sequence (DNA): TGTGCCAGCAGCTTAGGAAGGTCTGTGAGTTACAATGAGCAGTTCTTC. This translates into CASSLGRSVSYNEQFF.

The CDR3 loop is CASSQPGANEQFF. CDR3 nucleotides: TGCGCCAGCAGCCAACCTGGGGCGAATGAGCAGTTCTTC. The rearrangement uses TRBV4-3 and TRBJ2-1; D is perhaps TRBD1 (5 bases). CDR3 size: 13 residues. Germline V gene sequence: CDR1 LGHNA, CDR2 YSLEER. The germline V and J ends were trimmed by 2 bases and 7 bases, with 9 bases remaining between them.

This clonotype has a count of ten or more. The V and J genes are TRBV7-2 and TRBJ2-7; the D call may be TRBD1 or TRBD2 (5 bases each). Germline loops: CDR1 SGHTA, CDR2 FQGNSA. The CDR3 length is 13 residues. V lost 5 bases to trimming and J lost 2 bases, with 10 bases between them. CDR3 coding DNA: TGTGCCAGCAGCGCCGGGACGGCCTACGAGCAGTACTTC. Protein sequence: CASSAGTAYEQYF.

The V and J genes are TRBV12-3 or TRBV12-4 and TRBJ2-6; tentative D call: TRBD1 (5 bases). V was trimmed by 3 bases and J by 0 bases, leaving 9 bases between them. CDR3 length: 16 residues. The CDR3, as DNA: TGTGCCAGCAGTTTCCCGACAGACTCTGGGGCCAACGTCCTGACTTTC. It translates to CASSFPTDSGANVLTF.

This clonotype appeared a few times. The chain uses TRBV6-6 and TRBJ2-7; TRBD1 aligns across 9 bases. In germline, CDR1 is MNHNY, CDR2 SVGAGI (reference sequence). CDR3 length: 15 residues. V lost 5 bases to trimming and J lost 5 bases; unmatched junction nucleotides: 10. CDR3 region: CASSPLGQGIDEQYF. For the CDR3, the DNA is TGTGCCAGCAGTCCCTTGGGACAGGGAATCGACGAGCAGTACTTC.

The chain joins TRBV6-2 or TRBV6-3 to TRBJ2-3, with 15 nucleotides matching TRBD2. Unmatched junction bases numbered 9, after V lost 10 bases and J lost 1 base. This CDR3 has 17 residues. Germline CDR1 reads MNHEY; CDR2 reads SVGEGT. CDR3 sequence: CATRQGLAGGGTDTQYF. DNA of the CDR3: TGTGCCACCCGACAGGGACTAGCGGGAGGCGGCACAGATACGCAGTATTTT.

The V gene is TRBV6-5, the J gene TRBJ2-7, with TRBD1 matching 12 bases. The V and J ends lost 6 bases and 6 bases, in that order; junction bases with no gene match: 6. This CDR3 is 14 amino acids long. Germline-derived CDR1 and CDR2 are MNHEY and SVGAGI. CDR3 protein: CASRPGQGAGEQYF. CDR3 nucleotide sequence: TGTGCCAGCAGACCGGGACAGGGGGCTGGCGAGCAGTACTTC.